These 8 T cell receptor beta chains were all obtained from the same sample, sequenced in a study of shared clonotypes between healthy human individuals. Repertoires were generated with immunoSEQ multiplex PCR, while TCRdb's copy carries only in-frame clones and drops some. Here the sample spans roughly 2.2 million clones, 93% being singletons. Material for sequencing was naive CD4+ T cells from PBMCs. Subset: CD45RA+ positively selected. The receptors stem from a man between 18 and 35 years old in good health. Some clones in this sample may be carry-over from other donors' samples.

This clone appeared once. The V call is TRBV6-1, the J call TRBJ2-5; possibly TRBD2 for D (6 bases). The length of the CDR3 is 15 residues. V lost 4 bases and J lost 5, with 17 bases in between. The germline V gene has CDR1 MNHNS and CDR2 SASEGT. CDR3 in DNA: TGTGCCAGCAGTGTAACAGGCTCCCGGGAGGAGACCCAGTACTTC. Translated: CASSVTGSREETQYF.

This chain links TRBV28 with TRBJ1-4; D possibly corresponds to TRBD1 (6 bases). V was cut by 6 bases and J by 1 base, with 18 bases left in between. This CDR3 has 17 residues. The germline gives CDR1 MDHEN, CDR2 SYDVKM. CDR3 region: CASSSGGWTVTNEKLFF. The CDR3 DNA follows: TGTGCCAGCAGCTCTGGAGGGTGGACAGTAACTAATGAAAAACTGTTTTTT.

This chain uses TRBV14 with TRBJ2-2; 9 bases match TRBD1. The CDR3 loop spans 16 amino acids. Trimming cost V 3 bases and J 8 bases; bases outside gene matches: 10. Looked up from germline, CDR1 is SGHDN and CDR2 is FVKESK. CDR3 sequence reads: CASSHLGQGSSGELFF. Written as DNA, the CDR3 is TGTGCCAGCAGCCACCTGGGACAGGGAAGTAGTGGGGAGCTGTTTTTT.

Concerning this clone itself: The identical CDR3 is also encoded by other nucleotide sequences in the sample. The rearrangement links TRBV5-1 to TRBJ2-7; 7 bases are a match to TRBD2. CDR3 length equals 13 residues. With V trimmed by 4 bases and J by 3 bases, 4 bases remained unmatched. Germline loops: CDR1 SGHRS, CDR2 YFSETQ. DNA for the CDR3: TGCGCCAGCAGCCTGACGGGGGGCTACGAGCAGTACTTC. Translation gives CASSLTGGYEQYF.

The chain links TRBV7-6 to TRBJ2-1; 11 nucleotides line up with TRBD2. The trim removed 5 bases at V and 4 bases at J, leaving 7 bases unmatched. Germline assignment: CDR1 SGHVS and CDR2 FNYEAQ. The CDR3 spans 16 residues. CDR3 sequence (DNA): TGTGCCAGCAGCCGACTAGCGGGGAAGACATACAATGAGCAGTTCTTC. Translated, it gives CASSRLAGKTYNEQFF. Variable domain in full (rest from reference TRBV7-6 and TRBJ2-1): GAGVSQSPRYKVTKRGQDVALRCDPISGHVSLYWYRQALGQGPEFLTYFNYEAQQDKSGLPNDRFSAERPEGSISTLTIQRTEQRDSAMYRCASSRLAGKTYNEQFFGPGTRLTVL.

This sequence joins TRBV7-2 and TRBJ2-3; unclear D gene. This CDR3 comprises 15 residues. Germline V CDR1 and CDR2: SGHTA, FQGNSA. V gave up 0 bases and J gave up 0 bases, with 7 bases separating them. The CDR3 nucleotides read TGTGCCAGCAGCTTAGCGCTTGGGAGCACAGATACGCAGTATTTT. Its protein is CASSLALGSTDTQYF.

This clone appeared a single time. The V and J genes are TRBV7-2 and TRBJ1-2; 9 bases map to TRBD1. The junction had 9 bases not matched to a gene; V was cut back by 3 bases and J by 7 bases. This CDR3 comprises 15 residues. Germline CDR1 reads SGHTA; CDR2 reads FQGNSA. CDR3 nucleotide sequence: TGTGCCAGCAGCTTGGGGACAGGGCTCTACGGTGGCTACACCTTC. Its protein is CASSLGTGLYGGYTF. Together with reference TRBV7-2 and TRBJ1-2, the CDR3 gives the full variable domain: GAGVSQSPSNKVTEKGKDVELRCDPISGHTALYWYRQSLGQGLEFLIYFQGNSAPDKSGLPSDRFSAERTGGSVSTLTIQRTQQEDSAVYLCASSLGTGLYGGYTFGSGTRLTVV.

The chain employs TRBV4-1 and TRBJ2-7; possible D gene TRBD1, 6 bases. Germline V gives CDR1 MGHRA, CDR2 YSYEKL. V lost 4 bases and J lost 3, with 13 bases in between. The CDR3 contains 14 residues. CDR3 residues: CASSPEDSRYEQYF. In nucleotides, the CDR3 is TGCGCCAGCAGCCCAGAGGACAGCCGCTACGAGCAGTACTTC.